This T cell receptor beta chain comes out of a study of blood T cell repertoires in COVID-19. CDR3 length: 18 residues. In germline, CDR1 is MRHNA, CDR2 SNTAGT. V lost 4 bases and J lost 0; bases outside the gene matches: 10. How the authors handled the data: Using reference gene primer amplification, nucleated cell counts were estimated. Profiling relied on immunoSEQ multiplex PCR, and the TCRdb table lists in-frame clones only, not all of them. That table supplies the V and J calls and clone size; D and trimming were determined from the DNA. Among a few hundred thousand clones listed, roughly 90% were seen once.

This chain links TRBV6-4 with TRBJ1-3, with 9 positions matching TRBD1. The sequence derives from a man aged 25 to 40 who had been exposed to COVID-19. The sequencing sample was made of PBMCs or T cells enriched from blood (not recorded which). CDR3 coding DNA: TGTGCCAGCAGTGCCCAATACCCGGGACAGGGCTCTGGAAACACCATATATTTT. As protein: CASSAQYPGQGSGNTIYF.